This entry lists 20 T cell receptor beta chains sequenced from one sample in a study of blood T cell repertoires in COVID-19. Only in-frame clones appear in the TCRdb table, and some are missing; sequencing was by immunoSEQ multiplex PCR. The sample consists of about 90,000 clones, approximately 92% of them appearing once. Sequencing was performed on peripheral blood. These receptors originate from a woman aged 55-69 years with active COVID-19.

V gene TRBV6-5 combines with J gene TRBJ1-2; the match to TRBD1 covers 7 bases. The CDR3 length is 13 residues. Germline lookup yields CDR1 MNHEY and CDR2 SVGAGI. V dropped 8 bases and J dropped 9; count of bases not matched to a gene: 12. CDR3: CASENQGGLRYTF. For the CDR3, the DNA is TGTGCCAGCGAAAACCAGGGGGGCCTCCGCTACACCTTC.

J is TRBJ2-5 and V is TRBV25-1; 12 positions match TRBD2. The CDR3 consists of 16 residues. The germline V gene encodes CDR1 MGHDK and CDR2 SYGVNS. The J segment lost 0 bases and the V segment lost 1 base, leaving 0 bases of the junction unmatched. The CDR3 protein is CASSEWTSGDQETQYF. The CDR3 DNA reads as TGTGCCAGCAGTGAATGGACTAGCGGGGACCAAGAGACCCAGTACTTC.

The chain recombines TRBV9 with TRBJ2-2; 9 bases agree with TRBD1. The V gene's germline CDR1 is SGDLS and CDR2 YYNGEE. The CDR3 runs to 17 residues. Trimming removed 4 bases from V and 7 bases from J; junction bases left unmatched: 14. CDR3 protein: CASSNTPQGAQLGELFF. The DNA for the CDR3 is TGTGCCAGCAGCAATACTCCACAGGGGGCCCAACTCGGGGAGCTGTTTTTT.

This clone was detected once. The rearrangement joins TRBV11-2 to TRBJ1-5; D is possibly TRBD1 (5 bases). Germline lookup yields CDR1 SGHAT and CDR2 FQNNGV. This CDR3 is built from 15 residues. V lost 5 bases and J lost 6, with 17 bases in between. DNA for the CDR3: TGTGCCAGCAGCCCGGGGTGGGGGGTCGGTCAGCCCCAGCATTTT. This codes for CASSPGWGVGQPQHF. Full variable domain (outside the CDR3, taken from reference TRBV11-2 and TRBJ1-5): EAGVAQSPRYKIIEKRQSVAFWCNPISGHATLYWYQQILGQGPKLLIQFQNNGVVDDSQLPKDRFSAERLKGVDSTLKIQPAKLEDSAVYLCASSPGWGVGQPQHFGDGTRLSIL.

The chain recombines TRBV6-5 with TRBJ2-7; the match to TRBD2 covers 7 bases. This CDR3 is 13 amino acids long. V lost 2 bases to trimming and J lost 6 bases; unmatched junction nucleotides: 4. Germline V CDR1 and CDR2: MNHEY, SVGAGI. The chain's CDR3 is CASSYQREGEQYF. CDR3 DNA: TGTGCCAGCAGTTACCAGAGGGAGGGCGAGCAGTACTTC.

This clone appeared once. The chain combines TRBV4-3 with TRBJ1-2; tentative D call: TRBD1 (5 bases). Between the trimmed V and J ends, which lost 6 bases and 5 bases, there was a span of 16 bases. The germline gives CDR1 LGHNA, CDR2 YSLEER. This CDR3 spans 14 amino acids. This chain's CDR3 is CASSPGAEGYGYTF. CDR3 coding DNA: TGCGCCAGCAGTCCCGGGGCGGAGGGGTATGGCTACACCTTC.

The chain couples TRBV28 to TRBJ2-2; 9 bases agree with TRBD2. The germline CDR1 and CDR2 sequences are MDHEN and SYDVKM. After removal of 5 bases from V and 1 base from J, the junction contained 8 bases not matched to a gene. This CDR3 spans 17 amino acids. The CDR3 region is CASSPYSGRGNTGELFF. CDR3 in DNA: TGTGCCAGCAGTCCATATAGCGGGAGAGGGAACACCGGGGAGCTGTTTTTT.

The chain combines TRBV19 with TRBJ2-2, with TRBD1 identical over 9 bases. J gave up 7 bases and V 3 bases, and 15 bases lay outside the gene matches. The CDR3 runs 18 residues. CDR1 and CDR2 (germline): LNHDA, SQIVND (reference sequence). The CDR3, as DNA: TGTGCCAGTAGTATGGTGTATGGTGGGACAGGGTATGTCGGGGAGCTGTTTTTT. Translation gives CASSMVYGGTGYVGELFF.

The V gene is TRBV5-6, the J gene TRBJ2-1; 9 bases line up with TRBD2. The CDR3 is made up of 18 amino acids. J was trimmed by 7 bases and V by 4 bases; bases with no gene match: 18. Germline V CDR1 and CDR2: SGHDT, YYEEEE. The CDR3 DNA reads as TGTGCCAGCAGCCCTCGAGGGATGCGGGGGGGAGGTAATAATGAGCAGTTCTTC. Its translation: CASSPRGMRGGGNNEQFF.

This chain joins TRBV27 and TRBJ2-3, with 10 bases identical to TRBD1. Unmatched junction bases numbered 11, after V lost 5 bases and J lost 3 bases. The CDR3 loop spans 17 amino acids. CDR1 and CDR2 from the germline V gene are MNHEY and SMNVEV (reference sequence). The CDR3 region is CASSRVPGTGETDTQYF. As DNA, the CDR3 is TGTGCCAGCAGTCGAGTTCCCGGGACAGGGGAAACAGATACGCAGTATTTT.

The chain combines TRBV7-9 with TRBJ1-1; the D is unclear. The ends were cut back, 3 bases at V and 8 bases at J, with 13 bases in the middle. In germline, CDR1 is SEHNR, CDR2 FQNEAQ (reference sequence). CDR3 length: 13 residues. CDR3 sequence reads: CASSLAGSEEAFF. CDR3 DNA: TGTGCCAGCAGCTTGGCCGGGTCAGAAGAAGCTTTCTTT. The complete variable domain, with remaining parts taken from reference TRBV7-9 and TRBJ1-1, reads DTGVSQNPRHKITKRGQNVTFRCDPISEHNRLYWYRQTLGQGPEFLTYFQNEAQLEKSRLLSDRFSAERPKGSFSTLEIQRTEQGDSAMYLCASSLAGSEEAFFGQGTRLTVV.

The V and J genes are TRBV5-5 and TRBJ2-7, with D tentatively TRBD1 (5 bases). V was cut by 0 bases and J by 2 bases, with 15 bases left in between. The CDR3 is made up of 16 amino acids. Germline lookup yields CDR1 SGHKS and CDR2 YYEKEE (reference sequence). The CDR3 reads CASSLVSGRVPYEQYF. CDR3 coding DNA: TGTGCCAGCAGCTTGGTATCTGGCAGGGTCCCCTACGAGCAGTACTTC. Full variable domain (remainder filled in from reference TRBV5-5 and TRBJ2-7): DAGVTQSPTHLIKTRGQQVTLRCSPISGHKSVSWYQQVLGQGPQFIFQYYEKEERGRGNFPDRFSARQFPNYSSELNVNALLLGDSALYLCASSLVSGRVPYEQYFGPGTRLTVT.

The J gene is TRBJ2-4, the V gene TRBV5-6; D perhaps matches TRBD1 (6 bases). In germline, CDR1 is SGHDT, CDR2 YYEEEE. The CDR3 covers 14 residues. Trimming took 2 bases from V and 8 from J, leaving 14 bases between them. This CDR3 is CASSFRQVGDIQYF. The CDR3 nucleotides read TGTGCCAGCAGCTTCAGACAGGTCGGGGACATTCAGTACTTC.

The chain employs TRBV6-5 and TRBJ1-2; TRBD1 is a possible D gene (6 bases). V was cut by 4 bases and J by 2 bases, with 11 bases left in between. CDR3 length equals 14 residues. Per germline, CDR1 MNHEY and CDR2 SVGAGI. The CDR3 DNA follows: TGTGCCAGCAGTTTCTTGGACAGAAACTATGGCTACACCTTC. Translation: CASSFLDRNYGYTF.

The chain combines TRBV5-6 with TRBJ1-6; D possibly corresponds to TRBD1 (5 bases). CDR3 length: 15 amino acids. Per the germline V gene, CDR1 is SGHDT and CDR2 is YYEEEE. The V gene lost 1 base and the J gene lost 0 bases, with 5 bases spanning the gap. CDR3 loop: CASSLRGSYNSPLHF. DNA for the CDR3: TGTGCCAGCAGCTTGAGGGGCTCCTATAATTCACCCCTCCACTTT.

The V and J genes are TRBV7-2 and TRBJ1-1, with D unclear. Germline V gives CDR1 SGHTA, CDR2 FQGNSA. V was trimmed by 1 base and J by 1 base, leaving 7 bases between them. The CDR3 has 14 amino acids. The CDR3 is CASSLDPGNTEAFF. The CDR3 nucleotides read TGTGCCAGCAGCTTAGATCCGGGGAACACTGAAGCTTTCTTT.

The V call is TRBV3-1 (or the pseudogene TRBV3-2), the J call TRBJ2-7; D gene unclear. Germline CDR1 and CDR2: LGHDT and YNNKEL (reference sequence). This CDR3 has 16 amino acids. V gave up 1 base and J gave up 4 bases, with 17 bases separating them. CDR3 residues: CASSQASRLTGYEQYF. The CDR3 bases are TGTGCCAGCAGCCAAGCATCGCGATTAACCGGGTACGAGCAGTACTTC.

The chain employs TRBV19 and TRBJ1-3; no firm D call. The germline gives CDR1 LNHDA, CDR2 SQIVND (reference sequence). Between the trimmed V and J ends, which lost 3 bases and 0 bases, there was a span of 9 bases. This CDR3 region has 15 residues. CDR3 residues: CASSILSRSGNTIYF. The DNA for the CDR3 is TGTGCCAGTAGTATTTTGAGCCGCTCTGGAAACACCATATATTTT.

The chain uses TRBV29-1 and TRBJ2-1, with a tentative D call TRBD1 (6 bases). The CDR3 has 14 amino acids. The germline gives CDR1 SQVTM, CDR2 ANQGSEA. V dropped 4 bases and J dropped 6 bases, with 16 bases sitting between them. Written as DNA, the CDR3 is TGCAGCGTTGTCGGTCGACACAGGGTCAATGAGCAGTTCTTC. Residues: CSVVGRHRVNEQFF.

The chain combines TRBV19 with TRBJ2-5; 7 positions match TRBD1. Germline trimming cut 1 base from V and 3 bases from J; bases unmatched to any gene: 8. The CDR3 loop spans 16 amino acids. Germline V lookup: CDR1 LNHDA, CDR2 SQIVND (reference sequence). The CDR3, as DNA: TGTGCCAGTAGTATAGTACTCAGGGGGATTAAAGAGACCCAGTACTTC. This codes for CASSIVLRGIKETQYF.